The 13 T cell receptor beta chains below were found in one sample sequenced in a study of blood T cell repertoires in COVID-19. Sequenced by immunoSEQ multiplex PCR; TCRdb stores in-frame clones only, minus some. This table holds approximately 140,000 clones, roughly 84% found once. The sample was peripheral blood. The receptors were gathered from a man under 40 with COVID-19, enrolled during active disease.

V and J are TRBV5-1 and TRBJ2-7; TRBD2 is a possible D gene (5 bases). Germline lookup yields CDR1 SGHRS and CDR2 YFSETQ. This CDR3 is built from 15 residues. V shed 5 bases and J shed 2 bases, with 17 bases lying between them. The CDR3 protein is CASRPGLIVPYEQYF. CDR3 coding DNA: TGCGCCAGCAGACCAGGACTGATCGTACCCTACGAGCAGTACTTC.

The gene calls are TRBV24-1 and TRBJ2-7, with TRBD1 as a possible D gene (5 bases). CDR1 and CDR2 (germline): KGHDR, SFDVKD. Trimming cost V 5 bases and J 6 bases, with 16 bases left between them. There are 14 residues in the CDR3. CDR3 nucleotide sequence: TGTGCCACCAGTGCCGCAGAGTGGGGCGCCGAGCAGTACTTC. Translated: CATSAAEWGAEQYF.

This chain connects TRBV19 to TRBJ2-7; 9 positions agree with TRBD1. The J segment lost 6 bases and the V segment lost 6 bases, leaving 3 bases of the junction unmatched. The length of the CDR3 is 12 residues. CDR1 is LNHDA and CDR2 is SQIVND in the germline V gene (reference sequence). The CDR3 sequence: CASSDRGSEQYF. The CDR3 DNA is TGTGCCAGTAGCGACAGGGGGAGCGAGCAGTACTTC.

DNA of the CDR3: TGTGCCAGCAGAGGACAGTGGAACACTGAAGCTTTCTTT. Amino acid sequence: CASRGQWNTEAFF. The chain uses TRBV2 and TRBJ1-1, with a possible D match to TRBD1 (6 bases). V was cut by 6 bases and J by 1 base, with 9 bases left in between. Germline values: CDR1 SNHLY, CDR2 FYNNEI. This CDR3 has 13 amino acids.

This sequence joins TRBV18 and TRBJ2-6; no reliable D call. V dropped 0 bases and J dropped 0 bases, with 6 bases sitting between them. Looked up from germline, CDR1 is KGHSH and CDR2 is LQKENI. The CDR3 is made up of 16 amino acids. CDR3 DNA: TGTGCCAGCTCACCACCGGGCCTCTCTGGGGCCAACGTCCTGACTTTC. Translating gives CASSPPGLSGANVLTF.

Only a few counts were recorded for this clone. The chain links TRBV5-1 to TRBJ2-5, with D tentatively TRBD1 (5 bases). Looked up from germline, CDR1 is SGHRS and CDR2 is YFSETQ. V lost 0 bases to trimming and J lost 1 base, with 7 bases between them. This CDR3 comprises 14 residues. CDR3 amino acids: CASSLATAQETQYF. The CDR3 DNA reads as TGCGCCAGCAGCTTGGCGACAGCCCAAGAGACCCAGTACTTC.

The CDR3, as DNA: TGTGCCAGCAGTCCCGGACAGGGGGCGCCCGGTTGGTCCTACGAGCAGTACTTC. Translation: CASSPGQGAPGWSYEQYF. The chain employs TRBV6-2 or TRBV6-3 and TRBJ2-7, with TRBD1 matching 11 bases. The CDR3 is 18 amino acids. The germline CDR1 and CDR2 sequences are MNHEY and SVGEGT. The junction had 13 bases not matched to a gene; V was cut back by 5 bases and J by 1 base.

The chain links TRBV6-5 to TRBJ2-3, with 9 bases that match TRBD2. Germline V gives CDR1 MNHEY, CDR2 SVGAGI. The CDR3 totals 15 residues. V shed 4 bases and J 6 bases; nucleotides not matched to a gene: 8. Here the CDR3 reads CASSWKAGGSDTQYF. CDR3 coding DNA: TGTGCCAGCAGTTGGAAGGCGGGAGGGTCGGATACGCAGTATTTT.

The genes are TRBV5-6 and TRBJ1-4, with D possibly matching TRBD1 (5 bases). Trimming removed 2 bases at V and 8 bases at J, with 13 bases between. The CDR3 consists of 14 residues. From germline, CDR1 is SGHDT and CDR2 YYEEEE. As DNA, the CDR3 is TGTGCCAGCAGCTTCGGACACGATCCCGAAAAACTGTTTTTT. This sequence encodes CASSFGHDPEKLFF.

The V call is TRBV2, the J call TRBJ2-1; maybe TRBD2 (5 bases). The CDR3 is 13 residues long. Trimming shortened V by 5 bases and J by 9 bases, and 14 bases separated the two germline ends. The germline V gene encodes CDR1 SNHLY and CDR2 FYNNEI. This CDR3 is CASSSVAHGEQFF. CDR3 DNA sequence: TGTGCCAGCAGTTCGGTAGCGCACGGTGAGCAGTTCTTC.

CDR3 sequence reads: CAWSRDSGQPQHF. Here the CDR3 DNA reads TGTGCCTGGAGTCGGGACTCCGGTCAGCCCCAGCATTTT. The chain has TRBV30 and TRBJ1-5; perhaps TRBD1 as D (5 bases). This CDR3 region has 13 residues. CDR1 is GTSNPN, CDR2 SVGIG, per germline (reference sequence). With 2 bases removed from V and 6 bases from J, the gap between germline ends came to 11 bases.

The rearrangement uses TRBV5-4 and TRBJ2-3; 14 positions match TRBD2. CDR1 and CDR2 (germline): SGHNT, YYREEE (reference sequence). J gave up 4 bases and V 2 bases, and 3 bases lay outside the gene matches. This CDR3 has 16 residues. The CDR3 nucleotides are TGTGCCAGCAGCTTAGGGACTAGCGGGAGTCCAGATACGCAGTATTTT. Protein sequence: CASSLGTSGSPDTQYF.

The chain has TRBV24-1 and TRBJ2-3; 12 nucleotides line up with TRBD2. Germline-derived CDR1 and CDR2 are KGHDR and SFDVKD. J was trimmed by 3 bases and V by 10 bases; bases with no gene match: 4. The CDR3 spans 14 residues. This CDR3 reads CATAGTSGTDTQYF. The CDR3 DNA follows: TGTGCCACGGCCGGGACTAGCGGGACAGATACGCAGTATTTT.